Listed below are T cell receptor beta chains from one sample, sequenced in a study of molecular identifiers for immune sequencing clone quantification. TCRdb re-called the PCR reads through MiXCR, storing one row per CDR3 protein. The sample consists of under 600,000 distinct CDR3 sequences, around 21% of them appearing once. Sequencing was performed on naive CD8+ T cells from blood, with Jurkat cell RNA spiked in. All receptors derive from a human donor in good health. Some libraries in this study had Jurkat cell RNA spiked in. Both conserved end residues are part of each CDR3. The D gene is left open where the match is weak. Rows give clone size only sometimes, using once, few, many, or a class for an expanded clone.

TRBD1	TRBV7-9	TRBJ2-5	many	TGTGCCAGCAGCGTAGGGACAGAGTTCCAAGAGACCCAGTACTTC	CASSVGTEFQETQYF
TRBD2	TRBV5-3	TRBJ2-2	NA	TGTGCCAGCAGCCTTATAGTGAGCCTAGCGGAAACCGGGGAGCTGTCTTTT	CASSLIVSLAETGELSF
NA	TRBV7-9	TRBJ1-1	few	TGTGCCAGCAGCTCAACCTGGGGGGGGGCCCGGGACACTGAAGCTTTCTTT	CASSSTWGGARDTEAFF
NA	TRBV20-1	TRBJ2-7	few	TGCAGTGTTAAGGACTCCTACGAGCAGTACTTC	CSVKDSYEQYF
NA	TRBV6-5	TRBJ1-2	many	TGTGCCAGCAGTTACTCGGTCAGGGGTGGCTATGGCTACACCTTC	CASSYSVRGGYGYTF
TRBD1	TRBV9	TRBJ2-7	NA	TGTGCCAGCAGCGTAGGCGACAGGGCCCACGAGCAGTACTTC	CASSVGDRAHEQYF
NA	TRBV6-2/TRBV6-3	TRBJ2-7	NA	TGTGCCAGCAGTTACTCTCCCTCCGGGGGAGTAGACTACGAGCAGTACTTC	CASSYSPSGGVDYEQYF
TRBD1	TRBV12-5	TRBJ1-1	NA	TGTGCTAGTGGACCCCCGGGACAGCTAGGAGCTGAAGCTTTCTTT	CASGPPGQLGAEAFF
NA	TRBV7-6	TRBJ2-1	many	TGTGCCAGCAGCTTAGTAGGGTCCTTGGACAATGAGCAGTTCTTC	CASSLVGSLDNEQFF
NA	TRBV6-2/TRBV6-3	TRBJ2-3	NA	TGTGCCAGCAGCTACGACCCGGTGGCAGATACGCAGTATTTT	CASSYDPVADTQYF
TRBD1	TRBV5-4	TRBJ1-1	many	TGTGCCAGCAGCTTTGGAACAGGGGAGGGATTCTTT	CASSFGTGEGFF
TRBD2	TRBV20-1	TRBJ2-1	few	TGCAGTGCTAATATGGGACTAGCGGATACAAGCTCCTACAATGAGCAGTCCTTC	CSANMGLADTSSYNEQSF
TRBD1	TRBV29-1	TRBJ2-7	many	TGCAGCGTTTGGACAGGATACGAGCAGTACTTC	CSVWTGYEQYF
NA	TRBV14	TRBJ2-2	NA	TGTGCCAGCAGCCAAGACTCCTGGACGGAAACCGGGGAGCTGTTTTTT	CASSQDSWTETGELFF
TRBD1	TRBV6-2/TRBV6-3	TRBJ2-7	NA	TGTGCCAGCAGTTACGGAGCAGGGGGTTGGTACGAGCAGTACTTC	CASSYGAGGWYEQYF
NA	TRBV9	TRBJ2-4	many	TGTGCCAGCAGCGTATCAGGGTTAGCCAAAAACATTCAGTACTTC	CASSVSGLAKNIQYF
NA	TRBV6-2/TRBV6-3	TRBJ2-5	NA	TGTGCCAGCAGCCTTGACATCCCCGGAAGGACCCAGTACTTC	CASSLDIPGRTQYF
NA	TRBV4-3	TRBJ2-7	NA	TGCGCCAGCAGCCAAGATGAAGGCACCTTCTACGAGCAGTACTTC	CASSQDEGTFYEQYF
NA	TRBV12-3/TRBV12-4	TRBJ2-2	NA	TGTGCCAGCAGTTTATATGCCCCCTCCACCGGGGAGCTGTTTTTT	CASSLYAPSTGELFF
NA	TRBV20-1	TRBJ1-1	NA	TGCAGTGCTGTAAGCAACCTGAACACTGAAGCTTTCTTT	CSAVSNLNTEAFF
TRBD1	TRBV7-6	TRBJ2-3	few	TGTGCCAGCAGCTGGGGGACAGGGTATATCTCTGGCACAGATACGCAGTATTTT	CASSWGTGYISGTDTQYF
NA	TRBV4-3	TRBJ1-3	many	TGCGCCAGCAGCCAAGGCCGGACCTCTGGAAACACCATATATTTT	CASSQGRTSGNTIYF
TRBD1	TRBV4-1	TRBJ1-5	NA	TGCGCCAGCAGCCAAGTGTTCGGGACAGGGAGTAACCAGCCCCAGCATTTT	CASSQVFGTGSNQPQHF
NA	TRBV7-9	TRBJ2-7	few	TGTGCCAGCAGCTTAGCGCTCACAGATGAGCAGTACTTC	CASSLALTDEQYF
NA	TRBV4-1	TRBJ2-6	NA	TGCGCCAGCAGCCTGGACACTCCTGGGGCCAACGTCCTGACTTTC	CASSLDTPGANVLTF
NA	TRBV4-3	TRBJ1-4	NA	TGCGCCAGCAGCCAGGAACCCTCAGGGATTCCTAATGAAAAACTGTTTTTT	CASSQEPSGIPNEKLFF
NA	TRBV27	TRBJ2-7	few	TGTGCCAGCAGTTTACGGGGGCGTTACTACGAGCAGTACTTC	CASSLRGRYYEQYF
TRBD2	TRBV4-3	TRBJ2-2	NA	TGCGCCGGCAGCCAAGTGCGGAGGGAGGGCACCGGGGAGCTGTTTTTT	CAGSQVRREGTGELFF
NA	TRBV7-6	TRBJ1-5	NA	TGTGCCAGCAGCTTAGGAGTGGGGGCGAATCAGCCCCAGCATTTT	CASSLGVGANQPQHF
TRBD2	TRBV2	TRBJ2-5	many	TGTGCCAGCAGTGGACTAGCGGGGGCCCAAGAGACCCAGTACTTC	CASSGLAGAQETQYF
TRBD1	TRBV5-1	TRBJ1-1	NA	TGCGCCAGCAGCTTGGGGTGGGGGGTTGGACAGGGGCTTGGAACTGAAGCTTTCTTT	CASSLGWGVGQGLGTEAFF
NA	TRBV12-3/TRBV12-4	TRBJ1-3	NA	TGTGCCAGCACGGCGGACTCTGGAAACACCATATATTTT	CASTADSGNTIYF
NA	TRBV19	TRBJ1-1	few	TGTGCCAGTAGTAGTATGGGGGGCGCGTGGACTGAAGCTTTCTTT	CASSSMGGAWTEAFF
NA	TRBV6-1	TRBJ2-7	few	TGTGCCAGCAGTGATTTGGGGTTGGAGCAGTACTTC	CASSDLGLEQYF
NA	TRBV20-1	TRBJ2-3	many	TGCAGTGCTAGAGAGGAATTGGGTTACCGAGGCACAGATACGCAGTATTTT	CSAREELGYRGTDTQYF
NA	TRBV4-1	TRBJ1-5	many	TGCGCCAGCAGCCCGGTCAGTAGCAATCAGCCCCAGCATTTT	CASSPVSSNQPQHF
NA	TRBV5-4	TRBJ2-1	few	TGTGCCAGCAGCTGGGCCACCTACAATGAGCAGTTCTTC	CASSWATYNEQFF
TRBD2	TRBV7-9	TRBJ2-4	many	TGTGCCAGCAGCTTAGCGCTTTATACTAGCGGGACTAAATTCAAAAACATTCAGTACTTC	CASSLALYTSGTKFKNIQYF
NA	TRBV4-1	TRBJ2-3	many	TGCGCCAGCAGCCAAGATAGAACAGGCCCCTGGTCAGATACGCAGTATTTT	CASSQDRTGPWSDTQYF
TRBD2	TRBV19	TRBJ2-2	NA	TGTGCCAGTAGTATAGGGGGCGGGAGAGGGACCGGGGAGCTGGTTTTT	CASSIGGGRGTGELVF
NA	TRBV7-9	TRBJ2-7	many	TGTGCCAGCAGCTTAGGGGGAACCGACAGGGAGCAGTACTTC	CASSLGGTDREQYF
TRBD1	TRBV5-4	TRBJ2-3	many	TGTGCCAGCAGCTTGGGAGACAGGGGTTCAGATACGCAGTATTTT	CASSLGDRGSDTQYF
TRBD2	TRBV6-6	TRBJ2-1	many	TGTGCCAGCAGTGGACTAGCGGGGGAAAATGAGCAGTTCTTC	CASSGLAGENEQFF
NA	TRBV15	TRBJ2-7	few	TGTGCCACCAGCGACGGGAACGGGTACGAGCAGTACTTC	CATSDGNGYEQYF
NA	TRBV3-1	TRBJ2-7	many	TGTGCCAGCAGCCATGGCGGGCTGAGCTCCTACGAGCAGTACTTC	CASSHGGLSSYEQYF